Presented here are 31 T cell receptor beta chains from one specimen sequenced in a study of blood T cells in healthy people across ages. Sample-barcoded 5' priming and a J-beta primer mix drove a second PCR of 7 to 11 cycles. TCRdb redid the calling of the 5' RACE reads with MiXCR, one entry per CDR3 protein. The repertoire has some 1.5 million distinct CDR3 sequences, under 55% of them found once; the top ten carry about 4.1%. Sequencing input: blood. Every receptor here comes from a woman under 30 in good health.

V and J are TRBV29-1 and TRBJ2-6, with D hard to call. The germline V and J ends were trimmed by 4 bases and 2 bases, with 6 bases remaining between them. Germline values: CDR1 SQVTM, CDR2 ANQGSEA. CDR3 length: 13 residues. CDR3 nucleotide sequence: TGCAGCGTTGTAGGGCCTGGGGCCAACGTCCTGACTTTC. Translating it yields CSVVGPGANVLTF.

In regard to this clonotype: With a much larger clone just one base away, this may be a read error. The V gene is TRBV27, the J gene TRBJ2-1; 11 nucleotides agree with TRBD2. The germline V gene encodes CDR1 MNHEY and CDR2 SMNVEV (reference sequence). The CDR3 loop spans 15 amino acids. The CDR3 coding sequence is TGTACCAGCAGTACCGGGACTAGCGGAAACAATGAGCAGTTCTTC. It codes for CTSSTGTSGNNEQFF.

This rearrangement joins TRBV5-1 to TRBJ1-6, with D perhaps TRBD1 (6 bases). Per the germline V gene, CDR1 is SGHRS and CDR2 is YFSETQ. The CDR3 sequence is 16 residues long. V was cut by 0 bases and J by 2 bases, with 9 bases left in between. In DNA form, the CDR3 reads TGCGCCAGCAGCTTGGACAGGGCTACCTATAATTCACCCCTCCACTTT. It is translated as CASSLDRATYNSPLHF. The complete variable domain, with remaining parts taken from reference TRBV5-1 and TRBJ1-6, reads KAGVTQTPRYLIKTRGQQVTLSCSPISGHRSVSWYQQTPGQGLQFLFEYFSETQRNKGNFPGRFSGRQFSNSRSEMNVSTLELGDSALYLCASSLDRATYNSPLHFGNGTRLTVT.

The genes are TRBV6-5 and TRBJ2-5, with TRBD2 as a possible D gene (6 bases). Near its end, the DNA agrees better with TRBJ2-7, so the J call may be wrong. The CDR3 is made up of 17 amino acids. Germline values: CDR1 MNHEY, CDR2 SVGAGI. CDR3 sequence reads: CASSYRTRGTDTYEQYF. Here the CDR3 DNA reads TGTGCCAGCAGTTACCGGACCCGGGGGACCGACACCTACGAGCAGTACTTC.

The V call is TRBV12-3 or TRBV12-4, the J call TRBJ2-5; tentatively, D is TRBD1 or TRBD2 (5 bases each). With 3 bases removed from V and 11 bases from J, the gap between germline ends came to 19 bases. This CDR3 has 14 amino acids. In nucleotides, the CDR3 is TGTGCCAGCAGTTTTTTGGGGGAGCACAATGAGCAGTACTTC. Residues: CASSFLGEHNEQYF.

The rearrangement uses TRBV7-9 and TRBJ2-1; TRBD1 is a possible D gene (5 bases). This CDR3 has 14 residues. The germline gives CDR1 SEHNR, CDR2 FQNEAQ (reference sequence). Trimming removed 2 bases at V and 8 bases at J, with 13 bases between. CDR3: CASSLSAGADEQFF. The CDR3 nucleotides are TGTGCCAGCAGCTTATCCGCTGGGGCAGATGAGCAGTTCTTC.

The rearrangement links TRBV5-1 to TRBJ1-1, with 9 nucleotides matching TRBD1. The CDR3 totals 16 residues. Germline CDR1 SGHRS, CDR2 YFSETQ. The junction had 6 bases not matched to a gene; V was cut back by 3 bases and J by 0 bases. CDR3 DNA: TGCGCCAGCAGCTCCGGACAGGGGTTCATGAACACTGAAGCTTTCTTT. It yields the protein CASSSGQGFMNTEAFF.

The chain is built from TRBV30 and TRBJ2-1; D gene uncertain. The CDR3 length is 10 residues. Germline V CDR1 and CDR2: GTSNPN, SVGIG (reference sequence). V lost 5 bases and J lost 9, with 8 bases in between. CDR3 in DNA: TGTGCCTGGGCGAACAGTGAGCAGTTCTTC. Its translation is CAWANSEQFF. The entire variable domain, with the rest obtained from reference TRBV30 and TRBJ2-1, is as follows: SQTIHQWPATLVQPVGSPLSLECTVEGTSNPNLYWYRQAAGRGLQLLFYSVGIGQISSEVPQNLSASRPQDRQFILSSKKLLLSDSGFYLCAWANSEQFFGPGTRLTVL.

This clonotype has just a few counts. This rearrangement joins TRBV7-2 to TRBJ2-3; D is unclear. The CDR3 consists of 16 residues. CDR1 SGHTA and CDR2 FQGNSA come from the germline V gene. The V end was cut by 0 bases, the J end by 0 bases, with 10 bases between. This CDR3 is CASSLAVSRSTDTQYF. CDR3 sequence (DNA): TGTGCCAGCAGCTTAGCGGTGTCTAGGAGCACAGATACGCAGTATTTT.

The chain combines TRBV2 with TRBJ2-2; D unclear. CDR1 is SNHLY, CDR2 FYNNEI, per germline. The CDR3 covers 14 residues. V was trimmed by 4 bases and J by 5 bases, leaving 11 bases between them. CDR3 protein: CASSGLSRTGELFF. The DNA for the CDR3 is TGTGCCAGCAGTGGCCTGAGTCGGACCGGGGAGCTGTTTTTT. The full variable domain, with the rest looked up from reference TRBV2 and TRBJ2-2, is EPEVTQTPSHQVTQMGQEVILRCVPISNHLYFYWYRQILGQKVEFLVSFYNNEISEKSEIFDDQFSVERPDGSNFTLKIRSTKLEDSAMYFCASSGLSRTGELFFGEGSRLTVL.

On this clonotype: A much larger clone sits a single nucleotide away, making a read error possible. This rearrangement joins TRBV20-1 to TRBJ2-1; possible D gene TRBD2, 5 bases. TRBJ2-7 explains the end of the DNA better; the J call may be wrong. Germline lookup yields CDR1 DFQATT and CDR2 SNEGSKA (reference sequence). There are 12 residues in the CDR3. The DNA of the CDR3 is TGCAGTGGAGCGGAGGATTACAATGAGCAGTACTTC. This gives the protein CSGAEDYNEQYF.

This chain connects TRBV3-1 to TRBJ1-4; D not resolved. Between the trimmed V and J ends, which lost 3 bases and 5 bases, there was a span of 10 bases. The CDR3 runs 14 residues. Germline CDR1 is LGHDT and CDR2 is YNNKEL (reference sequence). CDR3 residues: CASSHYSPNEKLFF. The DNA for the CDR3 is TGTGCCAGCAGCCATTACAGCCCGAATGAAAAACTGTTTTTT.

This chain connects TRBV4-2 to TRBJ2-1; D is perhaps TRBD2 (5 bases). V lost 3 bases to trimming and J lost 10 bases, with 13 bases between them. In germline, CDR1 is LGHNA, CDR2 YNFKEQ. The CDR3 is made up of 13 amino acids. The CDR3 coding sequence is TGTGCCAGCAGCCATTCTAGCCTTGGGGAGCAGTTCTTC. Translated: CASSHSSLGEQFF.

V and J are TRBV10-3 and TRBJ2-7; TRBD1 is a possible D gene (6 bases). The CDR3 covers 15 residues. The germline gives CDR1 ENHRY, CDR2 SYGVKD. V lost 4 bases and J 0 bases, leaving 13 bases between the germline ends. CDR3 DNA: TGTGCCATCAGTGCGGTTAGGGGGAGCTCCTACGAGCAGTACTTC. Protein sequence: CAISAVRGSSYEQYF.

Concerning this clonotype itself: A much larger clonotype is one base distant, so this may be a read error. The V and J genes are TRBV12-3 or TRBV12-4 and TRBJ1-2, with TRBD1 as a possible D gene (6 bases). The CDR3 is 14 residues long. Trimming removed 5 bases from V and 4 bases from J, with 14 bases in between. CDR3 residues: CASSVGRGGYGYTF. In nucleotides, the CDR3 is TGTGCCAGCAGTGTAGGGAGGGGGGGCTATGGCTACACCTTC.

The V gene is TRBV4-2, the J gene TRBJ2-5; D might be TRBD2 (5 bases). V lost 2 bases and J lost 5, with 18 bases in between. Per germline, CDR1 LGHNA and CDR2 YNFKEQ. The CDR3 totals 16 residues. The CDR3: CASSQTAGKGSETQYF. In nucleotides, the CDR3 is TGTGCCAGCAGCCAAACGGCAGGAAAAGGGAGTGAGACCCAGTACTTC.

The J gene is TRBJ2-1, the V gene TRBV5-1; 10 bases agree with TRBD2. The CDR3 covers 16 residues. The ends lost 3 bases at V and 3 bases at J; junction bases unmatched: 6. The germline CDR1 and CDR2 sequences are SGHRS and YFSETQ. CDR3 sequence: CASSSWTSGNYNEQFF. Here the CDR3 DNA reads TGCGCCAGCAGCTCCTGGACTAGCGGAAACTACAATGAGCAGTTCTTC.

This clonotype appeared a single time. CDR3 DNA sequence: TGCAGTGCTCCGGGACAGAGCTCCTACGAGCAGTACTTC. The encoded protein is CSAPGQSSYEQYF. The chain employs TRBV20-1 and TRBJ2-7; 7 nucleotides match TRBD1. Germline trimming cut 5 bases from V and 0 bases from J; bases unmatched to any gene: 4. Germline-derived CDR1 and CDR2 are DFQATT and SNEGSKA (reference sequence). The length of the CDR3 is 13 residues.

In this sample, this clonotype turned up a few times. The chain couples TRBV7-9 to TRBJ1-1, with a possible D match to TRBD1 (5 bases). V was cut by 5 bases and J by 0 bases, with 13 bases left in between. The germline gives CDR1 SEHNR, CDR2 FQNEAQ (reference sequence). This CDR3 contains 15 residues. CDR3 loop: CASSTGTRMNTEAFF. The DNA for the CDR3 is TGTGCCAGCAGCACCGGGACGAGGATGAACACTGAAGCTTTCTTT. The whole variable domain, remainder taken from reference TRBV7-9 and TRBJ1-1, is DTGVSQNPRHKITKRGQNVTFRCDPISEHNRLYWYRQTLGQGPEFLTYFQNEAQLEKSRLLSDRFSAERPKGSFSTLEIQRTEQGDSAMYLCASSTGTRMNTEAFFGQGTRLTVV.

This clonotype came up a few times. J is TRBJ2-1 and V is TRBV20-1, with 7 bases fitting TRBD2. Germline V gene sequence: CDR1 DFQATT, CDR2 SNEGSKA (reference sequence). The V gene end was trimmed by 0 bases and the J gene end by 7 bases; junction bases not matched to a gene: 12. CDR3 size: 16 residues. The CDR3 DNA follows: TGCAGTGCTAGAGATCGTTCACGCGGGAGCTGGAATGAGCAGTTCTTC. Residues: CSARDRSRGSWNEQFF.

This clonotype was found once. This chain joins TRBV20-1 and TRBJ1-5; D gene unclear. Germline assignment: CDR1 DFQATT and CDR2 SNEGSKA (reference sequence). V shed 5 bases and J shed 0 bases, with 23 bases lying between them. This CDR3 has 18 residues. CDR3 nucleotide sequence: TGCAGTGCTCCCACCTATGGACGGCCTCCTTATAGCAATCAGCCCCAGCATTTT. Its translation: CSAPTYGRPPYSNQPQHF.

This clonotype was picked up a small number of times. The chain employs TRBV7-9 and TRBJ2-3; 9 bases map to TRBD1. Germline CDR1 is SEHNR and CDR2 is FQNEAQ (reference sequence). V was clipped by 5 bases and J by 2 bases; unmatched bases: 8. The CDR3 is 16 amino acids. This CDR3 reads CASSPRTGVLTDTQYF. The CDR3 nucleotides read TGTGCCAGCAGCCCAAGGACAGGGGTCCTCACAGATACGCAGTATTTT.

The rearrangement links TRBV6-6 to TRBJ1-1; D remains ambiguous. The CDR3 is made up of 12 amino acids. The V end was cut by 6 bases, the J end by 7 bases, with 12 bases between. Germline V gives CDR1 MNHNY, CDR2 SVGAGI (reference sequence). The CDR3 bases are TGTGCCAGCAGCTTGGATATGGGTGAAGCTTTCTTT. It encodes CASSLDMGEAFF.

The chain joins TRBV30 to TRBJ2-1, with 10 nucleotides matching TRBD2. Trimming removed 4 bases from V and 1 base from J; junction bases left unmatched: 7. The CDR3 is made up of 16 amino acids. Germline CDR1 and CDR2: GTSNPN and SVGIG (reference sequence). The CDR3 DNA reads as TGTGCCTGGAACCTAGCGGGAGCCGGTTCCTACAATGAGCAGTTCTTC. Translation: CAWNLAGAGSYNEQFF.

Remarks on this clonotype: One junction end does not reproduce the germline sequence, and a read error may be involved. This chain's CDR3 is CAGSLFLLAGSPDTQYF. The CDR3 nucleotides are TGTGCCGGCAGTTTATTCTTGCTAGCGGGAAGTCCAGATACGCAGTATTTT. The J gene is TRBJ2-3, the V gene TRBV27; the match to TRBD2 covers 9 bases. There are 17 residues in the CDR3. CDR1 is MNHEY, CDR2 SMNVEV, per germline (reference sequence).

This chain links TRBV4-1 with TRBJ1-3, with 9 bases matching TRBD1. Germline V gives CDR1 MGHRA, CDR2 YSYEKL. The CDR3 is 14 residues long. The J segment lost 4 bases and the V segment lost 4 bases, leaving 2 bases of the junction unmatched. The CDR3 loop reads CASSPTGGGNTIYF. The CDR3 nucleotides are TGCGCCAGCAGCCCCACAGGGGGCGGAAACACCATATATTTT.

Only a few counts were recorded for this clonotype. The chain carries TRBV10-3 and TRBJ2-1; the match to TRBD2 covers 8 bases. Trimming cost V 8 bases and J 8 bases; bases outside gene matches: 8. CDR1 and CDR2 from the germline V gene are ENHRY and SYGVKD. The CDR3 runs to 13 residues. CDR3 in amino acids: CAICSGLEHEQFF. DNA for the CDR3: TGTGCCATCTGTTCGGGACTAGAACATGAGCAGTTCTTC.

This clonotype was picked up a small number of times. V gene TRBV7-2 combines with J gene TRBJ2-3; 9 positions agree with TRBD2. Germline V gene data show CDR1 as SGHTA and CDR2 as FQGNSA. CDR3 length: 18 residues. The trim removed 4 bases at V and 6 bases at J, leaving 17 bases unmatched. The CDR3 reads CASSWLGANSGSKDTQYF. The CDR3 DNA sequence: TGTGCCAGCAGCTGGTTGGGGGCGAATAGCGGGAGTAAGGATACGCAGTATTTT.

DNA of the CDR3: TGTGCCAGCAGTTCAATTGTTGGCGAGGGCCGGTGGACCCAGTACTTC. This sequence encodes CASSSIVGEGRWTQYF. This chain joins TRBV28 and TRBJ2-7; possibly TRBD2 for D (5 bases). The J call may not be correct, given that the DNA end is closer to TRBJ2-5. The CDR3 totals 16 residues. The germline V gene encodes CDR1 MDHEN and CDR2 SYDVKM.

This clonotype has just a few counts. V gene TRBV6-5 combines with J gene TRBJ1-1; the D is unclear. The ends were cut back, 0 bases at V and 7 bases at J, with 6 bases in the middle. The CDR3 has 12 residues. Germline CDR1 and CDR2: MNHEY and SVGAGI. The CDR3 is CASSYSWGEAFF. The CDR3 DNA follows: TGTGCCAGCAGTTACTCGTGGGGTGAAGCTTTCTTT.

This clonotype occurred a few times. At one boundary the junction diverges from the germline segment, which might be a read error. The chain recombines TRBV6-5 with TRBJ2-4; D call uncertain. The CDR3 runs 15 residues. Looked up from germline, CDR1 is MNHEY and CDR2 is SVGAGI. CDR3 loop: CARSYSLLAKNIQYF. The CDR3 DNA reads as TGTGCCAGAAGTTACTCTTTGCTAGCCAAAAACATTCAGTACTTC.